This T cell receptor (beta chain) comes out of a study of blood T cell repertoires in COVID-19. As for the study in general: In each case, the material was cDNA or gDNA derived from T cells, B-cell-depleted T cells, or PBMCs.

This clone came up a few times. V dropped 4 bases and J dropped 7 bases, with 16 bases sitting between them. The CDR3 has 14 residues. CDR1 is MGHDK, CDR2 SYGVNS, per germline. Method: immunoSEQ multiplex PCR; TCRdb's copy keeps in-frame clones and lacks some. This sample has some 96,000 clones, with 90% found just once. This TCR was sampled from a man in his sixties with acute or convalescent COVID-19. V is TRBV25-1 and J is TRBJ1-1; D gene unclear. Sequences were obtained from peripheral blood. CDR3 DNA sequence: TGTGCCAGCAGTGGCTTCCGGGGAGGTGGTGAAGCTTTCTTT. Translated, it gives CASSGFRGGGEAFF. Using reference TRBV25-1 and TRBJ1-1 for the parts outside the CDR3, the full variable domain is EADIYQTPRYLVIGTGKKITLECSQTMGHDKMYWYQQDPGMELHLIHYSYGVNSTEKGDLSSESTVSRIRTEHFPLTLESARPSHTSQYLCASSGFRGGGEAFFGQGTRLTVV.